The clone carrying this TCR beta chain has ten or more counts. The antigen remains undetermined. Each TCR beta cDNA library carried unique molecular identifiers. TCRdb processed the PCR reads anew with MiXCR; each CDR3 protein has one entry. This table has a few hundred thousand distinct CDR3 sequences, about 39% appearing once. The data were taken from a study of post-analysis software for immune sequencing data. Across the study: Both relapsing-remitting and secondary progressive multiple sclerosis featured among the disease courses, as did progressive-relapsing multiple sclerosis.

Whole-study results and caveats: Controls' normalized Chao1 diversity significantly exceeded that of multiple sclerosis patients. Batch-matched samples strongly co-clustered by F measure.

The source of this sequence is a girl aged 2-10 years with multiple sclerosis. Sequencing input: blood.

CDR3 amino acids: CASNRRSGTFYGYTF. DNA of the CDR3: TGTGCCAGCAACCGGAGATCCGGAACGTTCTATGGCTACACCTTC. The chain employs TRBV6-2 or TRBV6-3 and TRBJ1-2; D remains unclear. Trimming left V 7 bases short and J 4 bases short, with 19 bases between. Germline CDR1 MNHEY, CDR2 SVGEGT. The CDR3 runs 15 residues.